This T cell receptor beta chain was identified in a study of blood T cell repertoires in COVID-19. Overall study: PBMCs, B-cell-depleted T cells, or T cells provided the cDNA or gDNA that made up the material.

Trimming removed 0 bases at V and 6 bases at J, with 8 bases between. CDR3 size: 13 residues. The repertoire was sequenced with immunoSEQ multiplex PCR; TCRdb's copy has only in-frame clones and lacks some. Of 130,000 or so clones listed, roughly 84% are singletons. Material: PBMCs or T cells enriched from blood (not recorded which). The J gene is TRBJ1-1, the V gene TRBV12-3 or TRBV12-4; a possible D gene is TRBD1 (6 bases). The source of this sequence is a woman aged 25 to 39 who had recovered from COVID-19. In nucleotides, the CDR3 is TGTGCCAGCAGTTTAGCGCGACAGGCTGAAGCTTTCTTT. The encoded protein is CASSLARQAEAFF.